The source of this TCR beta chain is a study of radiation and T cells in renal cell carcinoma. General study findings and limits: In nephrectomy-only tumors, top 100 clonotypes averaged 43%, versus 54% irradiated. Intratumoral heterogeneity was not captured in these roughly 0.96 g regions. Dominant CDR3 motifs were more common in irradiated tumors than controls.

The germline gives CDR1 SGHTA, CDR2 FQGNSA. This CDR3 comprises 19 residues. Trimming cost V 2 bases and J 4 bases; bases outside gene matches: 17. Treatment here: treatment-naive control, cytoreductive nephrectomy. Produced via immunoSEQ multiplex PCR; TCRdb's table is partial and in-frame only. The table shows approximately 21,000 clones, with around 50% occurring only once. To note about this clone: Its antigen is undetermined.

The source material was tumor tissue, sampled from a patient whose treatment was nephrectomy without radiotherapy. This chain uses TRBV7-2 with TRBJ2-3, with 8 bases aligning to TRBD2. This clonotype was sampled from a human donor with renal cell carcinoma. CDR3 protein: CASSLRAGGLTALSDTQYF. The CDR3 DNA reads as TGTGCCAGCAGCTTAAGGGCGGGGGGCCTGACCGCCCTTTCAGATACGCAGTATTTT. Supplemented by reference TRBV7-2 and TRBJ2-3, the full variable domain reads GAGVSQSPSNKVTEKGKDVELRCDPISGHTALYWYRQSLGQGLEFLIYFQGNSAPDKSGLPSDRFSAERTGGSVSTLTIQRTQQEDSAVYLCASSLRAGGLTALSDTQYFGPGTRLTVL.